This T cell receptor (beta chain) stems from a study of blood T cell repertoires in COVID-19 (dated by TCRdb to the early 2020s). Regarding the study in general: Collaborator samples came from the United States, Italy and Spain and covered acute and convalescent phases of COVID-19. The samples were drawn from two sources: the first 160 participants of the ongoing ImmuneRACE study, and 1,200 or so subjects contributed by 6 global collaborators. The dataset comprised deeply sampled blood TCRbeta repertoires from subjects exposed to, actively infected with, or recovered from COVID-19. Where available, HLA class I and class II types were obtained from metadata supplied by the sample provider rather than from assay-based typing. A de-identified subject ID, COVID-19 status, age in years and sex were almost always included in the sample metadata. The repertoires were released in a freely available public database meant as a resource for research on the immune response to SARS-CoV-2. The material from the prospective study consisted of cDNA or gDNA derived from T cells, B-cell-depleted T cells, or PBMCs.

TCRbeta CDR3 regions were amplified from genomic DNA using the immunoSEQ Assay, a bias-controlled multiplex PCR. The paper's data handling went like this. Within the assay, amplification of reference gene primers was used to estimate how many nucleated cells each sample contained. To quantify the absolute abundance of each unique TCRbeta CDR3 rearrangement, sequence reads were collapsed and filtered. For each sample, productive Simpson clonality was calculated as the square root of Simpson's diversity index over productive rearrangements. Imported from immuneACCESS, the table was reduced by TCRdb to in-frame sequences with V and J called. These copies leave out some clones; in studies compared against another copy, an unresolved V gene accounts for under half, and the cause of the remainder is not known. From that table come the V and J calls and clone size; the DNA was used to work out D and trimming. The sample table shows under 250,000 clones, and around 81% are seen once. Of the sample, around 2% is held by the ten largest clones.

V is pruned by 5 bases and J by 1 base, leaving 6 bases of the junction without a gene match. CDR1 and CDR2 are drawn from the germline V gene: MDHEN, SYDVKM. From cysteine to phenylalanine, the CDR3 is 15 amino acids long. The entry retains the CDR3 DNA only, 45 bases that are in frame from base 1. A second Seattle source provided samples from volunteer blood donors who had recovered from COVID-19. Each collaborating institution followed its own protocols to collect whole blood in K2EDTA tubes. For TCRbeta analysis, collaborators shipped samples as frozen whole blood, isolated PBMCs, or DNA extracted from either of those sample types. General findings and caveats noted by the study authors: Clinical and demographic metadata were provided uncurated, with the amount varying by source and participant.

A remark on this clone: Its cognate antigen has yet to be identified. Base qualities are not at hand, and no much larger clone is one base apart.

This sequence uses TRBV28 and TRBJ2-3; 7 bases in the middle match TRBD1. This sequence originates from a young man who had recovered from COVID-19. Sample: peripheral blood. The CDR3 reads CASSGQGQRTDTQYF. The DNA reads TGTGCCAGCAGTGGTCAGGGACAGCGCACAGATACGCAGTATTTT.